The source of this T cell receptor beta chain is a study of prognosis after radiotherapy for stage I lung cancer. The study amplified the TCR beta CDR3 region from genomic DNA. This amplification was carried out by two rounds of multiplex PCR. Used in first-round PCR were primers specific to each TRBV and TRBJ gene. MiXCR, run by TCRdb on the multiplex PCR reads, gives a single entry per CDR3 protein. The profile covers nearly 25,000 distinct CDR3 sequences, with roughly 35% appearing a single time and 60% to 65% taken by the ten largest. The sample holds many counts of this clonotype. With V trimmed by 2 bases and J by 1 base, 3 bases remained unmatched. The CDR3 sequence is 15 residues long. CDR1 is SGHAT and CDR2 is FQNNGV in the germline V gene.

The specimen comprised PBMCs, sampled before or after stereotactic body radiation therapy (not recorded which). The sequence was obtained from a donor over 45 with non-small cell lung cancer. This chain joins TRBV11-2 and TRBJ2-5; TRBD1 matches 8 bases. The CDR3 DNA is TGTGCCAGCAGCTTAAACAGGGGGTTCCAAGAGACCCAGTACTTC. Residues: CASSLNRGFQETQYF.